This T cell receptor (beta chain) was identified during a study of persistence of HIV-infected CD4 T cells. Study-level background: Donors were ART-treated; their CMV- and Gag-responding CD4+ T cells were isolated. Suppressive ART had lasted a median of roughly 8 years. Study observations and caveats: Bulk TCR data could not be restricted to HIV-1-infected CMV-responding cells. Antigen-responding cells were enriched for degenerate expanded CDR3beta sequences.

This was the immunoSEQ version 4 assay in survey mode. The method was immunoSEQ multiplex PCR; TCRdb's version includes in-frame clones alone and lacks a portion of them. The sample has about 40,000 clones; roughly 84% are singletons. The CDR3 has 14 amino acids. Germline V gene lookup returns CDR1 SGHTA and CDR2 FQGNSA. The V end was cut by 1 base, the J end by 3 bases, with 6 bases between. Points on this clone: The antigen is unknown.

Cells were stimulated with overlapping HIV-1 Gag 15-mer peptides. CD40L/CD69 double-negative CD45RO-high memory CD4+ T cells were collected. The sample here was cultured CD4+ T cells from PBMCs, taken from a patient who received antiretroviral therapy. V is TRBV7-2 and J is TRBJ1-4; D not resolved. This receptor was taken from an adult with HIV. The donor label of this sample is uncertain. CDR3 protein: CASSLGRSNEKLFF. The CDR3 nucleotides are TGTGCCAGCAGCTTAGGGCGATCTAATGAAAAACTGTTTTTT.